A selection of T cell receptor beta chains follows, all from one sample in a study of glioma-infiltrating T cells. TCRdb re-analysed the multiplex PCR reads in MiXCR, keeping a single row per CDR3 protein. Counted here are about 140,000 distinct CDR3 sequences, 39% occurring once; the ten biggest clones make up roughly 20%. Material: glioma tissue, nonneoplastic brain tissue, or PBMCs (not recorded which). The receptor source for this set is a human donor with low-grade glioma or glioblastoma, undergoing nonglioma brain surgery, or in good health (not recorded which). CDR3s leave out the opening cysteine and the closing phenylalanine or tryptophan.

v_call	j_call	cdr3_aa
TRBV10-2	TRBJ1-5	ASSPGQGPPGQPQH
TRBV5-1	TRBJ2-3	ASSGRGRTDTQY
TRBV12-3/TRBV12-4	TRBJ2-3	ASGRVADTQY
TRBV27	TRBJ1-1	ASAYRESTEAF
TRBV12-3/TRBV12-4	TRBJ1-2	ASSRGQGRGYT
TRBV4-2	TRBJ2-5	ASSQEKRGGRETQY
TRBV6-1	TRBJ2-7	ASSEFRGPTYEQY
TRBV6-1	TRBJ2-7	ASTRSLSSYEQY
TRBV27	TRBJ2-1	ASSLYPWNEQF
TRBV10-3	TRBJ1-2	AISEIPGTAANT
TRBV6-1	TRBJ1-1	ASSWQGGAEAF
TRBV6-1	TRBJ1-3	ASSEGQGDLSGNTTY
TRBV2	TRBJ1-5	ASSKTPGGQPQH
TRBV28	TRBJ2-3	ASSSGITDTQY
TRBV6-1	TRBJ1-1	ASQGAAYTEAF
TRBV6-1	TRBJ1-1	ASTRDSLNTEAF
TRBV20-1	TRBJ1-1	SAREGGSEAF
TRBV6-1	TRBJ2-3	ASRQGSSTDTQY
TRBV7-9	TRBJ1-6	ASSLSQGNSSPLH
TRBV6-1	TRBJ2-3	ASSIAGFLGDTQY
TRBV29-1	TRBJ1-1	SVVTVDYTEAF
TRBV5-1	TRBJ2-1	ASSLAGGKYNEQF
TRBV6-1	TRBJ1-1	ASSSRENTEAF
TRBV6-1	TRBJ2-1	ASSPSGSLQF
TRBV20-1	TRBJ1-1	SATVRAMNTEAF
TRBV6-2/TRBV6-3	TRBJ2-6	ASSYSRAGDNVLT
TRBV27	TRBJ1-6	ASSVRKNSPLH
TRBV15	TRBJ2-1	ATSRGRSNEQF
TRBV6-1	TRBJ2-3	ASSERFRDTQY
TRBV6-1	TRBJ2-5	ASRKRGETQY
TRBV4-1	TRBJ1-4	ASSQEGTGFGEKLF
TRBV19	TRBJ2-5	ASSLWGGETQY
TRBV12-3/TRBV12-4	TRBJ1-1	ASSGLGTGWAEAF
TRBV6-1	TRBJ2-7	ASSRHGQGYEQY
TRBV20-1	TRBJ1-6	SARSKGLGSPLH
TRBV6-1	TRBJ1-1	ASSMNRVTEAF
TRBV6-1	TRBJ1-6	ASSRPLSYNSPLH
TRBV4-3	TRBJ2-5	ASSTGAVFGGAIETQY
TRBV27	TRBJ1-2	ASSAHLHHGYT
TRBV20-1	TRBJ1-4	SAREGGKLF
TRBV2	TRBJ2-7	ASSEEAGGVEQY
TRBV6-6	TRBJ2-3	ASSYRPSSTDTQY
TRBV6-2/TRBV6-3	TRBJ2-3	ASRRLAGGPADTQY
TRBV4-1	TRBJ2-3	ASSQDYQGASTDTQY
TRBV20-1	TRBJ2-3	SAEGQDRHSADKQY
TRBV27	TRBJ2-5	ASSSYRGRRETQY
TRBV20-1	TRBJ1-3	SATQGWGNTIY
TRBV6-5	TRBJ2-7	ASSSLGQSYEQY
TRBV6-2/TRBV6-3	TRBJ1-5	ASSYGRILGPQH
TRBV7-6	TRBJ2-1	ASSLGAGGASNNEQF
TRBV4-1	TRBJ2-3	ASSQDRVGRDTQY
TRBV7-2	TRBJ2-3	ASSPTGLAADTQY